This T cell receptor (beta chain) was identified during a study of shared clonotypes between healthy human individuals. Study-level background: Per-donor plates numbered three CD4 naive, three CD4 memory, two CD8 naive and one CD8 memory.

General observations from the study: Shared across a few donors were roughly 4.7% of the naive CD4 clonotypes. Among the subsets, naive ones generally showed larger estimated richness than memory ones. Collection of samples was limited to blood; tissue repertoires likely differ.

This table comes from immunoSEQ multiplex PCR, and its TCRdb copy is limited to in-frame clones, with some not included. The profile shows under 1 million clones, 80% to 95% of them singletons. This clone showed up just once. Its antigen remains unidentified. Cells designated naive CD8 were CD45RO-negative and were positively selected for CCR7, with terminally differentiated effector memory CD45RA+ cells excluded. The germline V gene has CDR1 SQVTM and CDR2 ANQGSEA. The CDR3 consists of 13 residues. Trimming pared 5 bases from V and 4 bases from J, leaving 15 bases between. V gene TRBV29-1 combines with J gene TRBJ2-7; tentatively, D is TRBD1 or TRBD2 (5 bases each). The sequence was obtained from a man aged 30-40 years in good health. Sequencing was carried out using naive CD8+ T cells sorted from blood. CDR3 sequence reads: CSVFSGTTYEQYF. The DNA of the CDR3 is TGCAGCGTTTTCAGTGGGACCACTTACGAGCAGTACTTC.